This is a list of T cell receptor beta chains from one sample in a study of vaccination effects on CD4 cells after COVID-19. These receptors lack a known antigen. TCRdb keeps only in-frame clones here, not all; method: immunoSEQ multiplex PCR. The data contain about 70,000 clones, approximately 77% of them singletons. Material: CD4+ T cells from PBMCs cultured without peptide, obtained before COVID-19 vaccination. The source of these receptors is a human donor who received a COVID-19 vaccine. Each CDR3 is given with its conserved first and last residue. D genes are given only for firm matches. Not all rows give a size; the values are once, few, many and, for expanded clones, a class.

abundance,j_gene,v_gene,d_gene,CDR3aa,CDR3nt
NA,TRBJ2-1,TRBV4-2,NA,CASTTGGGNSYNEQFF,TGTGCCAGCACCACCGGAGGGGGAAACTCCTACAATGAGCAGTTCTTC
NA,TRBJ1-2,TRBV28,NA,CASSLVGLANYGYTF,TGTGCCAGCAGTTTAGTGGGGCTTGCTAACTATGGCTACACCTTC
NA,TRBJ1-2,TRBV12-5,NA,CASGPMDSVVGYTF,TGTGCTAGTGGTCCTATGGACTCAGTGGTAGGCTACACCTTC
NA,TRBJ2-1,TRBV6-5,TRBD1,CASSSRDRYYNEQFF,TGTGCCAGCAGTAGCCGGGACAGATATTACAATGAGCAGTTCTTC
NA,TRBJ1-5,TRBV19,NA,CASRSGAANQPQHF,TGTGCCAGCAGATCCGGGGCCGCGAATCAGCCCCAGCATTTT
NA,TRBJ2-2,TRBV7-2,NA,CASSLNRGAINTGELFF,TGTGCCAGCAGCCTCAATCGGGGGGCCATCAACACCGGGGAGCTGTTTTTT
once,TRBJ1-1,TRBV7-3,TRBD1,CASSLTGAGRAEAFF,TGTGCCAGCAGTCTTACAGGGGCGGGAAGGGCTGAAGCTTTCTTT
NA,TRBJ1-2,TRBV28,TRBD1,CASRSGQGVYYGYTF,TGTGCCAGCAGATCGGGACAGGGGGTCTACTATGGCTACACCTTC
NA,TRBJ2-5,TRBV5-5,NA,CASSAYGRGDTQYF,TGTGCCAGCAGTGCTTACGGACGGGGAGATACCCAGTACTTC
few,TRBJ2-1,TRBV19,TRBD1,CASHQGDRGAYNEQFF,TGTGCCAGTCACCAGGGGGACAGGGGCGCCTACAATGAGCAGTTCTTC
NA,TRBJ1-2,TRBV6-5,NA,CASSYRTGGIGLGYTF,TGTGCCAGCAGTTACCGAACGGGCGGAATCGGGCTTGGCTACACCTTC
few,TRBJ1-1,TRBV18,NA,CASSPDSGLNTEAFF,TGTGCCAGCTCACCGGATTCGGGGCTGAACACTGAAGCTTTCTTT
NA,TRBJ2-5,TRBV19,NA,CASSIVGVQETQYF,TGTGCCAGTAGTATAGTGGGTGTACAGGAGACCCAGTACTTC
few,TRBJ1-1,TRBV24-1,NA,CATRSNPNTEAFF,TGTGCCACCAGATCAAACCCGAACACTGAAGCTTTCTTT
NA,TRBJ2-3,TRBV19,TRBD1,CASSPSPGQGAPDTQYF,TGTGCCAGTAGTCCCTCCCCGGGACAGGGAGCCCCAGATACGCAGTATTTT
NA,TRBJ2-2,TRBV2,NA,CASSVRISGELFF,TGTGCCAGCAGTGTTCGAATCTCCGGGGAGCTGTTTTTT
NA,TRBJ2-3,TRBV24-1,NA,CATSARGLSDTQYF,TGTGCCACCAGTGCCCGCGGCCTGTCAGATACGCAGTATTTT
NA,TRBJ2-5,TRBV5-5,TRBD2,CASSSVAGGSQETQYF,TGTGCCAGCAGCTCGGTAGCGGGGGGGTCGCAGGAGACCCAGTACTTC
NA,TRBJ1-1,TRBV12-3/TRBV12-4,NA,CASSLRGNTEAFF,TGTGCCAGCAGTTTACGCGGGAACACTGAAGCTTTCTTT
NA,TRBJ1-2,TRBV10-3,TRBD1,CAISGTGSYYGYTF,TGTGCCATTTCCGGGACAGGGTCTTACTATGGCTACACCTTC
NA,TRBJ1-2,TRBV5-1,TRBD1,CASRAGTGLYAGYTF,TGCGCCAGCAGGGCCGGGACAGGCCTCTACGCTGGCTACACCTTC
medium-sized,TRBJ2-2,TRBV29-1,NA,CSVVSGTGELFF,TGCAGCGTTGTTTCAGGGACCGGGGAGCTGTTTTTT
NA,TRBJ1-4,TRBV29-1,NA,CSAGGVGGEKLFF,TGCAGCGCAGGCGGGGTTGGAGGTGAAAAACTGTTTTTT
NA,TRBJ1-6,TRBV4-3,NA,CASSQDRPATNTPFNSPLHF,TGCGCCAGCAGCCAAGATCGTCCTGCTACTAATACCCCATTCAATTCACCCCTCCACTTT
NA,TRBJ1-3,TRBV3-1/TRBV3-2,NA,CASSQVPTGRPSGNTIYF,TGTGCCAGCAGCCAAGTCCCTACGGGCAGACCCTCTGGAAACACCATATATTTT
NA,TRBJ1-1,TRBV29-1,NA,CSARGAGNTEAFF,TGCAGCGCCCGAGGGGCGGGAAACACTGAAGCTTTCTTT
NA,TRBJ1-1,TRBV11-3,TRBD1,CASSQGGRDTEAFF,TGTGCCAGCAGCCAGGGGGGGCGGGACACTGAAGCTTTCTTT
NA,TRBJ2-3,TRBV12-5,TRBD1,CASRGLADTQYF,TGTGCTAGCAGGGGGCTCGCAGATACGCAGTATTTT
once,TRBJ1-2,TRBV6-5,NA,CASTAQSFYGYTF,TGTGCCAGCACCGCCCAGTCTTTCTATGGCTACACCTTC
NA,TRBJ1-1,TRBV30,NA,CAWSVGLPTGAFF,TGTGCCTGGAGTGTCGGGCTTCCCACGGGAGCTTTCTTT
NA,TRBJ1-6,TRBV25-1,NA,CASSEWRSSYNSPLHF,TGTGCCAGCAGTGAATGGAGGAGCTCCTATAATTCACCCCTCCACTTT
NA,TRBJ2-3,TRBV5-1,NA,CASSLDPRGADTQYF,TGCGCCAGCAGCTTGGACCCCCGAGGCGCAGATACGCAGTATTTT
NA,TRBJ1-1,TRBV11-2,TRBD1,CASSYVRQGTEAFF,TGTGCCAGCAGTTATGTCAGACAGGGTACTGAAGCTTTCTTT
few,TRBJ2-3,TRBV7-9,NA,CASSLATGGVTQYF,TGTGCCAGCAGCTTAGCGACGGGTGGAGTTACGCAGTATTTT
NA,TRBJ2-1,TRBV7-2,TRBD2,CASSPGTTYNEQFF,TGTGCCAGCAGCCCAGGGACTACCTACAATGAGCAGTTCTTC
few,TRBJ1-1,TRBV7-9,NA,CASSRWTEAFF,TGTGCCAGCAGCCGTTGGACTGAAGCTTTCTTT
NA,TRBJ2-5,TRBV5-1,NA,CASSTSDGQETQYF,TGCGCCAGCAGCACGTCGGACGGTCAAGAGACCCAGTACTTC
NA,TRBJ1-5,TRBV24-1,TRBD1,CATSDAGTGVIQPQHF,TGTGCCACCAGTGATGCCGGGACAGGGGTAATCCAGCCCCAGCATTTT
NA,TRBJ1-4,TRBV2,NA,CASIPRRATNEKLFF,TGTGCCAGCATTCCTCGTAGGGCAACTAATGAAAAACTGTTTTTT
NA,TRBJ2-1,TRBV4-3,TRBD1,CASSQGYRKGQGSNEQFF,TGCGCCAGCAGCCAAGGCTACCGCAAGGGACAGGGCTCGAATGAGCAGTTCTTC
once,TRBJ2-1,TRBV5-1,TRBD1,CASSSGGTSYNEQFF,TGCGCCAGCAGCTCAGGGGGTACGTCCTACAATGAGCAGTTCTTC
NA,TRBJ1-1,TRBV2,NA,CASSVELGPEAFF,TGTGCCAGCAGTGTCGAGCTGGGGCCTGAAGCTTTCTTT
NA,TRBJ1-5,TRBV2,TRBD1,CASREGASQPQHF,TGTGCCAGCAGAGAGGGGGCCAGCCAGCCCCAGCATTTT
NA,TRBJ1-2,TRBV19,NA,CASSILQGPGSGYTF,TGTGCCAGTAGTATCCTCCAGGGGCCGGGGTCTGGCTACACCTTC
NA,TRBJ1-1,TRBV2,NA,CASNLARTSYTEAFF,TGTGCCAGCAACCTAGCCCGGACCTCTTACACTGAAGCTTTCTTT
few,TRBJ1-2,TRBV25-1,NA,CASSERGYGYTF,TGTGCCAGCAGTGAACGGGGCTATGGCTACACCTTC
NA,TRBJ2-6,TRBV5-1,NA,CASSPPVGANVLTF,TGCGCCAGCAGCCCCCCGGTTGGGGCCAACGTCCTGACTTTC
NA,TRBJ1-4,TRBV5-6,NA,CASSGATNEKLFF,TGTGCCAGCTCGGGGGCAACTAATGAAAAACTGTTTTTT
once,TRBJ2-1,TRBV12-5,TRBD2,CASGFGTSGFDEQFF,TGTGCTAGTGGATTCGGGACTAGCGGGTTCGATGAGCAGTTCTTC